This T cell receptor beta chain is drawn from a study of CD8+CD57+ T cells in acquired aplastic anemia. Across the whole study: Sorted CD4+ plus CD8+ cells gave DNA averaging 3.2 ug.

Genomic DNA provided the template from which TCR beta VDJ and CDR3 profiles were obtained. TCRdb passed the reads through MiXCR, listing each CDR3 protein once. The sample lists 310,000 or so distinct CDR3 sequences; under 65% were seen once. Germline V gene data show CDR1 as SGHRS and CDR2 as YFSETQ. The CDR3 spans 16 residues. Trimming cost V 4 bases and J 1 base; bases outside gene matches: 7. This clonotype has a count of ten or more. Patients chosen for sequencing had CD8+CD57+ cells that had expanded, as shown by flow cytometry. Sequenced input: sorted CD4+, CD8+, or CD8+CD57+ T cells (not recorded which) from PBMCs. This sequence originates from a human donor with aplastic anemia. V and J are TRBV5-1 and TRBJ2-2; 7 bases line up with TRBD2. The CDR3 sequence: CASSALTSKNTGELFF. The CDR3 coding sequence is TGCGCCAGCAGCGCCCTGACTAGCAAGAACACCGGGGAGCTGTTTTTT.